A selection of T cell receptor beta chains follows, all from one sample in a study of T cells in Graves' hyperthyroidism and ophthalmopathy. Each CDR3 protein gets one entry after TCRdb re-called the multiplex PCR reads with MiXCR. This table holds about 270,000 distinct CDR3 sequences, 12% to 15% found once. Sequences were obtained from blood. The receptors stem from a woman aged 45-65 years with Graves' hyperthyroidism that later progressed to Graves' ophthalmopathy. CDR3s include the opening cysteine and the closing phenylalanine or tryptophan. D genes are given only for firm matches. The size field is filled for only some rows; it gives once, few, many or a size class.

CASSLGAWRSSYNEQFF TGTGCCAGCAGTTTAGGGGCTTGGCGGAGCTCCTACAATGAGCAGTTCTTC TRBJ2-1 - many TRBV28
CASSLWDEQYF TGTGCCAGCAGTTTATGGGACGAGCAGTACTTC TRBJ2-7 - many TRBV28
CASSISMQETQYF TGTGCCAGCAGCATTAGCATGCAAGAGACCCAGTACTTC TRBJ2-5 - many TRBV2
CASSQVKAGGPEQFF TGTGCCAGCAGCCAAGTGAAGGCGGGAGGGCCTGAGCAGTTCTTC TRBJ2-1 TRBD2 few TRBV12-3/TRBV12-4
CASSPDRANEKLFF TGTGCCAGCTCACCGGACAGGGCGAATGAAAAACTGTTTTTT TRBJ1-4 TRBD1 many TRBV18
CASSLLLAGGGEQYF TGTGCCAGCAGCTTACTTCTAGCGGGAGGGGGCGAGCAGTACTTC TRBJ2-7 TRBD2 many TRBV7-6
CASSLFLAGERYNEQFF TGTGCCAGCAGTTTGTTCCTAGCGGGAGAGCGCTACAATGAGCAGTTCTTC TRBJ2-1 TRBD2 many TRBV28
CSARVGGVGAYGYTF TGCAGTGCTAGAGTGGGGGGCGTCGGAGCCTATGGCTACACCTTC TRBJ1-2 - - TRBV20-1
CAVLAGGSGQYF TGTGCCGTACTAGCGGGAGGATCCGGGCAGTACTTC TRBJ2-7 TRBD2 - TRBV10-3
CASSVGQGSEQYF TGTGCCAGCAGCGTGGGACAGGGCAGCGAGCAGTACTTC TRBJ2-7 TRBD1 many TRBV7-2
CASTTTENTIYF TGTGCCAGCACCACCACGGAAAACACCATATATTTT TRBJ1-3 - few TRBV7-9
CSAVPWTSGTHNEQFF TGCAGTGCCGTTCCGTGGACTAGCGGGACCCACAATGAGCAGTTCTTC TRBJ2-1 TRBD2 many TRBV20-1
CASRRFAGDEQYF TGTGCCAGCAGGAGGTTTGCGGGAGACGAGCAGTACTTC TRBJ2-7 TRBD2 few TRBV6-1
CASSFRLRGRPRSTGELFF TGCGCCAGCAGCTTCCGGTTGCGCGGGAGGCCCAGAAGCACCGGGGAGCTGTTTTTT TRBJ2-2 TRBD2 - TRBV5-1
CASSLRQNNEKLFF TGTGCCAGCAGTTTAAGACAGAATAATGAAAAACTGTTTTTT TRBJ1-4 - many TRBV28
CASSNLGTSGWGYQETQYF TGTGCCAGCAGTAACCTCGGGACTAGCGGTTGGGGGTACCAAGAGACCCAGTACTTC TRBJ2-5 TRBD2 - TRBV12-3/TRBV12-4
CASRENGELLF TGTGCCAGCAGGGAGAACGGGGAGCTGCTTTTT TRBJ2-2 - few TRBV6-1
CASSSGLNQPQHF TGTGCCAGCAGTTCGGGACTCAATCAGCCCCAGCATTTT TRBJ1-5 - many TRBV28
CASSEGLADKTETQYF TGTGCCAGCAGTGAGGGACTAGCGGACAAGACAGAGACCCAGTACTTC TRBJ2-5 TRBD2 many TRBV2
CASSDGQGTGELFF TGTGCCAGCAGTGACGGACAGGGTACCGGGGAGCTGTTTTTT TRBJ2-2 TRBD1 - TRBV25-1
CASTPAEAPGYEQYF TGTGCCAGCACCCCGGCGGAGGCCCCCGGGTACGAGCAGTACTTC TRBJ2-7 - - TRBV28
CASSLATGELLF TGTGCCAGCAGTTTAGCGACCGGGGAGCTGCTTTTT TRBJ2-2 - once TRBV2
CASSSPGTNYEQYF TGTGCCAGCAGTTCCCCCGGGACAAACTACGAGCAGTACTTC TRBJ2-7 - many TRBV28
CASSQGIGAGKANYGYTF TGCGCCAGCAGCCAAGGGATAGGGGCAGGGAAAGCTAACTATGGCTACACCTTC TRBJ1-2 - - TRBV4-1
CATSPSYLETQYF TGTGCCACTAGCCCGTCGTACCTAGAGACCCAGTACTTC TRBJ2-5 - few TRBV15
CASSFGQAAYEQYF TGCGCCAGCAGCTTCGGACAGGCTGCCTACGAGCAGTACTTC TRBJ2-7 TRBD1 many TRBV5-1
CASELLSLSRAFF TGTGCCAGCGAGTTATTGAGCCTCTCGAGAGCTTTCTTT TRBJ1-1 - - TRBV6-1
CASSYGQGGEAFF TGTGCCAGCAGTTACGGGCAGGGAGGTGAAGCTTTCTTT TRBJ1-1 - many TRBV6-5
CASSATGANVLTF TGTGCCAGCAGCGCGACTGGGGCCAACGTCCTGACTTTC TRBJ2-6 - many TRBV7-9
CASSLAVGGAETQYF TGCGCCAGCAGCTTGGCTGTGGGGGGCGCGGAGACCCAGTACTTC TRBJ2-5 - many TRBV5-1
CATSDLEQGTVYF TGTGCCACCAGTGACCTCGAACAGGGGACGGTGTACTTC TRBJ2-5 TRBD1 - TRBV24-1
CASSSTTGGEQYF TGTGCCAGCAGTTCCACGACAGGGGGAGAGCAGTACTTC TRBJ2-7 TRBD1 many TRBV12-3/TRBV12-4
CASSQVGGQGDQPQHF TGTGCCAGCAGCCAAGTGGGAGGGCAGGGCGACCAGCCCCAGCATTTT TRBJ1-5 - few TRBV4-2
CASSQEAVVGANVLTF TGTGCCAGCAGCCAAGAAGCAGTCGTTGGGGCCAACGTCCTGACTTTC TRBJ2-6 - - TRBV3-1
CASSYSTRLEEQYF TGTGCCAGCAGTTACTCGACTCGGCTCGAGGAGCAGTACTTC TRBJ2-7 - many TRBV6-5
CASSQGPTLYNEQFF TGTGCCAGCAGTCAGGGGCCTACTCTGTACAATGAGCAGTTCTTC TRBJ2-1 - many TRBV5-6
CASSERFLGASGGIQETQYF TGTGCCAGCAGTGAACGGTTTTTGGGGGCTAGCGGGGGAATCCAAGAGACCCAGTACTTC TRBJ2-5 TRBD2 many TRBV6-1